Each of the 29 T cell receptor beta chains below was sequenced from the same sample in a study of blood T cell repertoires in COVID-19. Profiling relied on immunoSEQ multiplex PCR, and the TCRdb table lists in-frame clones only, not all of them. The sample consists of 180,000 or so clones, approximately 83% of them appearing once. The sequenced sample was peripheral blood. The receptor source for this set is a man between 60 and 75 years old with acute or convalescent COVID-19.

The rearrangement joins TRBV19 to TRBJ2-2; D gene ambiguous. Germline V gives CDR1 LNHDA, CDR2 SQIVND (reference sequence). The CDR3 is 13 amino acids. Between the trimmed V and J ends, which lost 7 bases and 3 bases, there was a span of 9 bases. The CDR3 protein is CASTDTDTGELFF. CDR3 DNA: TGTGCCAGTACCGACACGGACACCGGGGAGCTGTTTTTT. The whole variable domain, filled in from reference TRBV19 and TRBJ2-2, reads DGGITQSPKYLFRKEGQNVTLSCEQNLNHDAMYWYRQDPGQGLRLIYYSQIVNDFQKGDIAEGYSVSREKKESFPLTVTSAQKNPTAFYLCASTDTDTGELFFGEGSRLTVL.

CDR3 sequence: CASSYGGTGLGETF. The CDR3 DNA is TGTGCCAGCAGCTATGGGGGGACAGGCCTGGGGGAGACCTTC. The chain uses TRBV7-8 and TRBJ1-2, with TRBD1 matching 8 bases. The CDR3 runs to 14 residues. The V gene's germline CDR1 is SGHVS and CDR2 FQNEAQ. The junction had 15 bases not matched to a gene; V was cut back by 4 bases and J by 14 bases.

The rearrangement joins TRBV7-9 to TRBJ1-4, with 9 nucleotides matching TRBD1. Trimming removed 0 bases from V and 5 bases from J; junction bases left unmatched: 4. The CDR3 length is 16 residues. The germline V gene has CDR1 SEHNR and CDR2 FQNEAQ (reference sequence). The chain's CDR3 is CASSLARGTGNEKLFF. CDR3 in DNA: TGTGCCAGCAGCTTAGCGCGTGGGACAGGGAATGAAAAACTGTTTTTT.

On this clone: At one boundary the junction diverges from the germline segment, which might be a read error. This chain uses TRBV7-9 with TRBJ2-7; 9 bases are shared with TRBD2. This CDR3 spans 15 amino acids. CDR1 is SEHNR, CDR2 FQNEAQ, per germline (reference sequence). CDR3: CASSTQLAGAYKQYF. In DNA, the CDR3 is TGTGCCAGCAGCACTCAATTAGCGGGGGCCTACAAGCAGTACTTC.

V is TRBV11-3 and J is TRBJ2-2; 8 bases map to TRBD2. The CDR3 spans 15 residues. Per the germline V gene, CDR1 is SGHNT and CDR2 is YENEEA. The J segment lost 4 bases and the V segment lost 1 base, leaving 2 bases of the junction unmatched. The CDR3 coding sequence is TGTGCCAGCAGCTTAGCGGGAGGGATCACCGGGGAGCTGTTTTTT. As protein: CASSLAGGITGELFF.

This chain uses TRBV5-5 with TRBJ2-3; 10 bases align to TRBD1. The V gene end was trimmed by 5 bases and the J gene end by 0 bases; junction bases not matched to a gene: 9. This CDR3 contains 17 residues. Germline values: CDR1 SGHKS, CDR2 YYEKEE (reference sequence). The CDR3 loop reads CASSYRQGALSTDTQYF. As DNA, the CDR3 is TGTGCCAGCAGTTACAGACAGGGGGCACTAAGCACAGATACGCAGTATTTT.

A note on this clone: The same CDR3 is also encoded by other DNA sequences in this sample. The chain has TRBV5-4 and TRBJ1-2; D possibly corresponds to TRBD1 (6 bases). V was trimmed by 1 base and J by 8 bases, leaving 12 bases between them. Germline CDR1 is SGHNT and CDR2 is YYREEE (reference sequence). This CDR3 has 13 residues. The chain's CDR3 is CASSLWGGRGYTF. CDR3 sequence (DNA): TGTGCCAGCAGCTTGTGGGGGGGGCGCGGCTACACCTTC.

The chain couples TRBV6-5 to TRBJ1-2; perhaps TRBD1 as D (6 bases). Germline loops: CDR1 MNHEY, CDR2 SVGAGI. Trimming cost V 3 bases and J 4 bases, with 18 bases left between them. This CDR3 region has 16 residues. This chain's CDR3 is CASSYSNARGGYGYTF. The DNA of the CDR3 is TGTGCCAGCAGTTATTCTAACGCCAGGGGTGGCTATGGCTACACCTTC.

This sequence joins TRBV7-9 and TRBJ2-7; 8 bases align to TRBD1. Germline V CDR1 and CDR2: SEHNR, FQNEAQ (reference sequence). CDR3 size: 14 residues. Trimming took 5 bases from V and 5 from J; bases not matched to a gene: 8. CDR3 sequence reads: CASSHRTGSDEQYF. The CDR3 DNA sequence: TGTGCCAGCAGCCACCGGACAGGGAGCGACGAGCAGTACTTC.

The chain recombines TRBV7-8 with TRBJ2-5; D is possibly TRBD1 (7 bases). Trimming stripped 5 bases from V and 4 bases from J, with 20 bases between. CDR3 length: 16 residues. Germline CDR1 reads SGHVS; CDR2 reads FQNEAQ. CDR3: CASSTRGGGKRETQYF. The DNA for the CDR3 is TGTGCCAGCAGCACAAGAGGGGGCGGGAAGAGAGAGACCCAGTACTTC.

This clone was detected once. This sequence joins TRBV28 and TRBJ1-2; 9 bases fit TRBD1. Per germline, CDR1 MDHEN and CDR2 SYDVKM. The junction had 7 bases not matched to a gene; V was cut back by 6 bases and J by 2 bases. This CDR3 region has 15 residues. CDR3 nucleotides: TGTGCCAGCAGCTACCGGGACAGGGTAAACTATGGCTACACCTTC. Protein product: CASSYRDRVNYGYTF.

This chain connects TRBV19 to TRBJ2-2; D call uncertain. CDR3 length: 13 amino acids. V was cut by 8 bases and J by 8 bases, with 15 bases left in between. Germline loops: CDR1 LNHDA, CDR2 SQIVND (reference sequence). CDR3 sequence reads: CASAPQHGGELFF. As DNA, the CDR3 is TGTGCCAGTGCCCCCCAGCACGGGGGGGAGCTGTTTTTT.

The gene calls are TRBV28 and TRBJ1-2; 9 bases are shared with TRBD1. The germline V gene has CDR1 MDHEN and CDR2 SYDVKM. V was clipped by 6 bases and J by 8 bases; unmatched bases: 13. The CDR3 extends over 15 amino acids. The CDR3 spells CASSLGRDRVSGYTF. The CDR3, as DNA: TGTGCCAGCAGCCTAGGCCGGGACAGGGTGTCGGGCTACACCTTC.

The chain combines TRBV4-1 with TRBJ2-3; the match to TRBD2 covers 8 bases. The J segment lost 6 bases and the V segment lost 1 base, leaving 18 bases of the junction unmatched. CDR1 is MGHRA, CDR2 YSYEKL, per germline. The CDR3 is 19 amino acids. The CDR3 protein is CASSQVGAGTGGSIDTQYF. DNA of the CDR3: TGCGCCAGCAGCCAAGTCGGGGCGGGCACGGGAGGGTCCATTGATACGCAGTATTTT.

The V and J genes are TRBV6-6 and TRBJ2-1; TRBD2 might be the D (5 bases). This CDR3 has 13 residues. The germline CDR1 and CDR2 sequences are MNHNY and SVGAGI (reference sequence). The V end was cut by 2 bases, the J end by 7 bases, with 9 bases between. CDR3: CASSYLSGNEQFF. The CDR3 DNA reads TGTGCCAGCAGTTACCTTTCGGGGAATGAGCAGTTCTTC.

This clone has a handful of counts. This chain uses TRBV29-1 with TRBJ2-1; 12 bases are a match to TRBD1. This CDR3 region has 18 residues. Losses at the gene ends were 7 bases for V and 7 bases for J; bases not matched to a gene: 20. Germline loops: CDR1 SQVTM, CDR2 ANQGSEA. The CDR3 region is CSATETLGDRGQGNEQFF. In DNA form, the CDR3 reads TGCAGCGCTACCGAAACTTTAGGGGACAGGGGGCAAGGAAATGAGCAGTTCTTC.

The rearrangement links TRBV3-1 (or the pseudogene TRBV3-2) to TRBJ2-3; 10 nucleotides align to TRBD1. The V segment lost 4 bases and the J segment 0 bases; nucleotides outside the gene matches: 4. Germline assignment: CDR1 LGHDT and CDR2 YNNKEL (reference sequence). The CDR3 spans 16 residues. CDR3 in amino acids: CASSRRQGASTDTQYF. CDR3 in DNA: TGTGCCAGCAGCCGGAGACAGGGGGCGAGCACAGATACGCAGTATTTT.

To note about this clone: Within the sample, other DNA sequences also encode this same CDR3. This sequence joins TRBV28 and TRBJ2-7; D gene ambiguous. The V and J ends lost 1 base and 7 bases respectively, with 5 bases between them. The CDR3 is 11 residues long. The germline gives CDR1 MDHEN, CDR2 SYDVKM. The CDR3 coding sequence is TGTGCCAGCAGTTTATCTACGGAGCAGTACTTC. This translates into CASSLSTEQYF.

This rearrangement joins TRBV28 to TRBJ2-3; D is possibly TRBD1 (6 bases). Germline assignment: CDR1 MDHEN and CDR2 SYDVKM. Trimming took off 9 bases at V and 1 base at J, with 20 bases between the two ends. The CDR3 has 16 amino acids. CDR3 amino acids: CARTVPSGHRTDTQYF. CDR3 sequence (DNA): TGTGCCAGGACGGTACCTTCGGGACACCGCACAGATACGCAGTATTTT.

The chain couples TRBV6-1 to TRBJ2-3; D remains ambiguous. This CDR3 is built from 12 residues. Germline V CDR1 and CDR2: MNHNS, SASEGT. V lost 5 bases and J 6 bases, leaving 9 bases between the germline ends. The CDR3 DNA follows: TGTGCCAGCAGTTGGTCGGGTGATACGCAGTATTTT. It encodes CASSWSGDTQYF.

The chain carries TRBV9 and TRBJ1-6, with D possibly being TRBD1 (5 bases). Per the germline V gene, CDR1 is SGDLS and CDR2 is YYNGEE. V lost 2 bases and J 7 bases, leaving 10 bases between the germline ends. CDR3 length equals 14 residues. CDR3 loop: CASSVQGQNSPLHF. In DNA form, the CDR3 reads TGTGCCAGCAGCGTTCAGGGTCAGAATTCACCCCTCCACTTT.

The chain links TRBV6-5 to TRBJ2-1, with D unresolved. Trimming took off 6 bases at V and 1 base at J, with 10 bases between the two ends. The CDR3 has 14 amino acids. CDR1 and CDR2 from the germline V gene are MNHEY and SVGAGI. The CDR3 bases are TGTGCCAGCAGCGTCCTGACTTCCTACAATGAGCAGTTCTTC. Its translation is CASSVLTSYNEQFF.

CDR3 in DNA: TGCGCCAGCAGCCAAGAGGTGACTAGCGGGAGGCACTACGAGCAGTACTTC. Encoded protein: CASSQEVTSGRHYEQYF. The chain joins TRBV4-3 to TRBJ2-7; TRBD2 agrees at 13 bases. The V gene end was trimmed by 0 bases and the J gene end by 3 bases; junction bases not matched to a gene: 5. The CDR3 loop spans 17 amino acids. Germline assignment: CDR1 LGHNA and CDR2 YSLEER.

This chain links TRBV5-5 with TRBJ2-4; TRBD1 is a possible D gene (6 bases). Germline CDR1 reads SGHKS; CDR2 reads YYEKEE (reference sequence). This CDR3 is built from 14 residues. Trimming removed 0 bases at V and 6 bases at J, with 10 bases between. The CDR3 loop is CASSLGGGGNIQYF. Here the CDR3 DNA reads TGTGCCAGCAGCTTGGGTGGGGGCGGAAACATTCAGTACTTC.

Comments on this clone: Other DNA sequences of this sample code for an identical CDR3. CDR3 bases: TGTGCCAGTAGTAGAGGTAATCAGCCCCAGCATTTT. Its translation: CASSRGNQPQHF. The chain carries TRBV19 and TRBJ1-5; no clear D. Trimming left V 4 bases short and J 4 bases short, with 5 bases between. CDR3 size: 12 residues. From germline, CDR1 is LNHDA and CDR2 SQIVND (reference sequence).

The chain joins TRBV3-1 (or the pseudogene TRBV3-2) to TRBJ1-6; D gene unclear. Germline V gives CDR1 LGHDT, CDR2 YNNKEL (reference sequence). V lost 3 bases, J lost 8 bases, and 8 bases lay in between. This CDR3 comprises 13 residues. The DNA of the CDR3 is TGTGCCAGCAGCCAGGGCCGCGATTCACCCCTCCACTTT. This gives the protein CASSQGRDSPLHF.

This chain uses TRBV9 with TRBJ2-1, with 11 bases identical to TRBD2. With V trimmed by 4 bases and J by 8 bases, 11 bases remained unmatched. The germline gives CDR1 SGDLS, CDR2 YYNGEE. This CDR3 spans 16 amino acids. The CDR3 region has the DNA TGTGCCAGCAGCAAAGGGACTAGCGGACTACAACATGAGCAGTTCTTC. Its protein is CASSKGTSGLQHEQFF.

This chain uses TRBV18 with TRBJ2-7; TRBD1 is a possible D gene (6 bases). Trimming removed 2 bases from V and 0 bases from J, with 11 bases in between. Germline CDR1 and CDR2: KGHSH and LQKENI. The CDR3 extends over 15 amino acids. The CDR3 DNA reads TGTGCCAGCTCACCAAGTCGGGACACCTCCTACGAGCAGTACTTC. It translates to CASSPSRDTSYEQYF.

The gene calls are TRBV6-5 and TRBJ2-2, with a weak D call TRBD1 (5 bases). Between the trimmed V and J ends, which lost 4 bases and 5 bases, there was a span of 17 bases. Germline assignment: CDR1 MNHEY and CDR2 SVGAGI. The CDR3 covers 16 residues. CDR3: CASSSGQGSETGELFF. The DNA for the CDR3 is TGTGCCAGCAGTTCAGGCCAGGGCTCGGAGACCGGGGAGCTGTTTTTT.